These T cell receptor beta chains were read from a single sample in a study of identical twins. TCRdb independently ran MiXCR on the 5' RACE reads; one entry per CDR3 protein. The data contain about 240,000 distinct CDR3 sequences, 10% of them singletons. The source material was memory T cells sorted from blood. The source is a middle-aged man in good health. Each CDR3 is given with its conserved first and last residue. Each record gives: D gene, V gene, J gene, clone size, CDR3 DNA, CDR3 protein. D genes are given only for firm matches. A clone size is listed for some rows: how often the clone was seen (once, few, many), or a class if it is expanded.

.,TRBV28,TRBJ1-1,few,TGTGCCAGCAGTTTGCTCCTCTTTAAGGACACTGAAGCTTTCTTT,CASSLLLFKDTEAFF
TRBD1,TRBV7-6,TRBJ1-1,few,TGTGCCAGCAGCAATCCTGGGGGACAGGGTGGGACTGAAGCTTTCTTT,CASSNPGGQGGTEAFF
TRBD2,TRBV4-3,TRBJ2-5,many,TGCGCCAGCAGCCAAGATTTTACGGGAGGGGAGACCCAGTACTTC,CASSQDFTGGETQYF
TRBD2,TRBV6-2/TRBV6-3,TRBJ2-3,many,TGTGCCAGCAGTTCGGGACTAGCTGTGGATACGCAGTATTTT,CASSSGLAVDTQYF
.,TRBV20-1,TRBJ1-1,many,TGCAGTGCTAGTGTTGAGGGGGATATCACTGAAGCTTTCTTT,CSASVEGDITEAFF
.,TRBV4-2,TRBJ2-5,few,TGTGCCAGCAGCCAAGGAGGGGGACACCTAGAGACCCAGTACTTC,CASSQGGGHLETQYF
.,TRBV20-1,TRBJ1-5,few,TGCAGTGCTAGCAACGGGGATAGCCAGCCCCAGCATTTT,CSASNGDSQPQHF
TRBD1,TRBV10-2,TRBJ2-7,.,TGCGCCAGCAGTGAGTCGAGGGGACAGGGTTACGAGCAGTACTTC,CASSESRGQGYEQYF
.,TRBV12-3/TRBV12-4,TRBJ2-7,.,TGTGCCAGCAGTAAGACAGGGACTGGGGGGGAGCAGTACTTC,CASSKTGTGGEQYF
TRBD1,TRBV7-2,TRBJ2-5,.,TGTGCCAGCAGCTTAGAATACAGGGGAGAGACCCAGTACTTC,CASSLEYRGETQYF
.,TRBV28,TRBJ2-5,many,TGTGCCAGCAGTTTTCCCTCACCAGGGGCCCAGTACTTC,CASSFPSPGAQYF
TRBD1,TRBV7-9,TRBJ2-7,.,TGTGCCAGCAGCCCTAGGGGGACAGGGTCAGCCTACGAGCAGTACTTC,CASSPRGTGSAYEQYF
.,TRBV20-1,TRBJ1-2,many,TGCAGTGCTGTGGACATGTCTGTCTATGGCTACACCTTC,CSAVDMSVYGYTF
.,TRBV20-1,TRBJ1-5,.,TGCAGTGCTAGTGAGGGGGAGGGTCAGCCCCAGCATTTT,CSASEGEGQPQHF
TRBD1,TRBV5-5,TRBJ1-5,many,TGTGCCAGCAGCTTGGACACCGGGACAGGGGCATGGCCCCAGCATTTT,CASSLDTGTGAWPQHF
.,TRBV20-1,TRBJ2-1,.,TGCAGTGCTAGAGGTTGGGGGCAGGGGAGTTTCAATGAGCAGTTCTTC,CSARGWGQGSFNEQFF
.,TRBV7-9,TRBJ1-5,.,TGTGCCAGCAGCTTTGGAGCCAATCAGCCCCAGCATTTT,CASSFGANQPQHF
TRBD1,TRBV5-6,TRBJ1-1,.,TGTGCCAGCAGACACCGGACAGGGGGGGACACTGAAGCTTTCTTT,CASRHRTGGDTEAFF